What follows are 12 T cell receptor beta chains derived from one specimen sequenced in a study of T cells expressing NK-cell markers. From the 5' RACE reads, TCRdb lists one entry per CDR3 protein and no DNA. The specimen's table records 300,000 or so distinct CDR3 sequences. Input material: blood T cells: a sorted CD56 or NKG2C T cell subset, CD4+ or CD8+ T cells, or bulk PBMC T cells (not recorded which). These TCRs come from a woman between 18 and 70 years old in good health.

The V call is TRBV6-1, the J call TRBJ1-1; TCRdb's D gene call, TRBD1, goes unchecked for lack of DNA. The CDR3 length is 16 residues. Germline V CDR1 and CDR2: MNHNS, SASEGT. CDR3 in amino acids: CASSEAGVRENTEAFF.

The V call is TRBV6-2 or TRBV6-3, the J call TRBJ2-1; checking the TCRdb D call of TRBD2 is not possible without DNA. The germline CDR1 and CDR2 sequences are MNHEY and SVGEGT. This CDR3 has 20 residues. CDR3 protein: CASSSPTSGSGISSYNEQFF.

This chain uses TRBV4-3 with TRBJ2-2. The CDR3 contains 14 residues. Germline V lookup: CDR1 LGHNA, CDR2 YSLEER. The CDR3 here is CASSQDPLTGELFF.

V gene TRBV7-2 combines with J gene TRBJ2-2; with no DNA, the TCRdb D assignment of TRBD2 cannot be verified. CDR1 and CDR2 (germline): SGHTA, FQGNSA. The CDR3 totals 15 residues. CDR3 sequence: CASSLSLGSTGELFF. The full variable domain, with the rest looked up from reference TRBV7-2 and TRBJ2-2, is GAGVSQSPSNKVTEKGKDVELRCDPISGHTALYWYRQSLGQGLEFLIYFQGNSAPDKSGLPSDRFSAERTGGSVSTLTIQRTQQEDSAVYLCASSLSLGSTGELFFGEGSRLTVL.

The V call is TRBV6-5, the J call TRBJ1-5. Germline V gives CDR1 MNHEY, CDR2 SVGAGI. This CDR3 contains 15 residues. This CDR3 reads CASSYLGGRNQPQHF.

The rearrangement uses TRBV19 and TRBJ1-5. This CDR3 has 14 amino acids. The germline V gene encodes CDR1 LNHDA and CDR2 SQIVND (reference sequence). Here the CDR3 reads CASNLRRVNQPQHF.

The rearrangement joins TRBV7-2 to TRBJ2-5. The germline gives CDR1 SGHTA, CDR2 FQGNSA. The CDR3 runs 11 residues. This chain's CDR3 is CASSLIGTQYF. The full variable domain, in which reference TRBV7-2 and TRBJ2-5 provide the parts outside the CDR3, is GAGVSQSPSNKVTEKGKDVELRCDPISGHTALYWYRQSLGQGLEFLIYFQGNSAPDKSGLPSDRFSAERTGGSVSTLTIQRTQQEDSAVYLCASSLIGTQYFGPGTRLLVL.

This chain joins TRBV20-1 and TRBJ2-1; there is no DNA to check the TCRdb D call of TRBD2. CDR3 size: 14 residues. Germline V CDR1 and CDR2: DFQATT, SNEGSKA (reference sequence). CDR3 loop: CSAPASGGPNEQFF.

V gene TRBV23-1 combines with J gene TRBJ1-5; TCRdb returns TRBD1, unconfirmable since there is no DNA. TRBV23-1 is labeled an ORF, and its function is uncertain. This CDR3 spans 17 amino acids. This CDR3 reads CASSLRSNRGSNQPQHF.

This rearrangement joins TRBV20-1 to TRBJ2-7; TCRdb designates TRBD1, a call that cannot be tested without DNA. Looked up from germline, CDR1 is DFQATT and CDR2 is SNEGSKA (reference sequence). CDR3 size: 13 residues. The CDR3 here is CSASSGSVYEQYF.

The gene calls are TRBV20-1 and TRBJ1-2; absent DNA, TCRdb's TRBD1 call cannot be checked. The CDR3 has 15 amino acids. Germline V gives CDR1 DFQATT, CDR2 SNEGSKA (reference sequence). CDR3 amino acids: CSAFPTKGGYYGYTF.

This chain links TRBV7-2 with TRBJ1-6; there is no DNA to check the TCRdb D call of TRBD1. This CDR3 spans 16 amino acids. CDR1 and CDR2 from the germline V gene are SGHTA and FQGNSA. The CDR3 sequence: CASSLLGTGNYSPLHF.